A single TCR beta chain is shown here with its context. Trimming removed 0 bases from V and 0 bases from J, with 9 bases in between. CDR1 is SGDLS and CDR2 is YYNGEE in the germline V gene. The CDR3 spans 15 residues. The data belong to a study of blood T cell repertoires in COVID-19. The protocol was immunoSEQ multiplex PCR, while the TCRdb copy is restricted to in-frame clones and leaves out a portion. The sample includes more than 150,000 clones, almost 90% seen only once; the top ten take about 0.59%. This TCR was recovered from a man in his fifties with acute or convalescent COVID-19. Input material: peripheral blood. The V and J genes are TRBV9 and TRBJ2-5; possibly TRBD1 for D (6 bases). The CDR3 bases are TGTGCCAGCAGCGTAGAATGGGACAACCAAGAGACCCAGTACTTC. It translates to CASSVEWDNQETQYF. Based on the CDR3 plus reference TRBV9 and TRBJ2-5, the full variable domain is DSGVTQTPKHLITATGQRVTLRCSPRSGDLSVYWYQQSLDQGLQFLIQYYNGEERAKGNILERFSAQQFPDLHSELNLSSLELGDSALYFCASSVEWDNQETQYFGPGTRLLVL.